A selection of T cell receptor beta chains follows, all from one sample in a study of shared clonotypes between healthy human individuals. TCRdb's copy holds only in-frame clones and misses some; the assay was immunoSEQ multiplex PCR. The data contain about 490,000 clones, over 60% of them seen just once; the ten biggest clones take up roughly 13%. Sequencing was done on a sample of PBMCs. Receptors originate from a woman aged 35 to 49 in good health. Some clones in this sample may be carry-over from other donors' samples. The conserved cysteine and the conserved F or W are not part of the CDR3 here. Expanded clones get a size class; other rows say once, few or many, or leave the size out.

>TRBV11-2|-|11
ASRTGGADTQY
>TRBV28|-|13
ASSPPQAFSYEQY
>TRBV30|-|11
AWSGTTNEKLF
>TRBV18|-|15
ASSQMDVVATNEKLF
>TRBV6-5|-|11
ASSSDKTYEQY
>TRBV29-1|once|11
SARSVTTYEQY
>TRBV6-5|-|9
ASSDRLEQY
>TRBV7-2|-|12
ASSRGGIYNEQF
>TRBV18|-|14
ASSPLDAGGGTEAF
>TRBV4-2|-|11
ASSGGLSYEQY
>TRBV11-2|-|15
ASSPGTVRASGNEQF
>TRBV6-5|-|12
ASSSGEGKYGYT
>TRBV20-1|-|9
SARDRGEQF
>TRBV7-9|-|11
ASSWMGGEEAF
>TRBV12-2|-|13
ASPLTSGHTDTQY
>TRBV10-3|-|10
AIMGQGYEQY
>TRBV5-1|-|12
ASSLTGDSTEAF
>TRBV10-3|once|13
AISDPGQGYYEQY
>TRBV6-5|once|13
ASSARGGGTDTQY
>TRBV5-4|few|12
ASSVGQIQETQY
>TRBV5-3|-|15
ATKTSGRPSSYNEQF
>TRBV30|once|12
AWSELASTDTQY
>TRBV19|-|15
ASSIQPSGSLADTQY
>TRBV4-2|-|16
ASSQDRGGGGRYNEQF
>TRBV5-1|-|14
ASSLGLAGFTDTQY
>TRBV28|-|13
ASRAGGQDNEKLF
>TRBV7-9|-|12
ASSLLGDSYEQY
>TRBV6-1|-|11
ASTRTGLYEQY
>TRBV5-4|-|12
ASRTGTGPAAQF
>TRBV5-1|-|14
ASSFSGAGGLDTQY
>TRBV2|-|13
ASNKEGLAGVEQF
>TRBV29-1|-|13
SVARTGGRTDTQY
>TRBV28|once|14
ASTLPDRGRTGELF
>TRBV7-2|-|14
ASSFRPSSSGNTIY
>TRBV6-1|few|13
ATPGASGRSYEQY
>TRBV6-1|-|12
ASSGVAANQPQH
>TRBV5-1|-|10
ASRDSSYEQY
>TRBV7-2|-|16
ASSAGRVGRGFTDTQY
>TRBV25-1|once|12
ASSETGGLDTIY
>TRBV19|once|13
ASRDPGGSHNEQF
>TRBV18|-|12
ASSPLDSGETQY
>TRBV29-1|-|11
SVEVGQNTEAF